This T cell receptor (beta chain) is from a study of metastatic and nonmetastatic thyroid tumors. Study summary: Malignant and benign thyroid patients had repertoires compared in peripheral blood and tumor or nodule tissue.

Thyroid surgery took place with no prior treatment in any patient. V gave up 2 bases and J gave up 6 bases; unmatched junction bases: 8. This CDR3 has 15 amino acids. Germline V gives CDR1 MNHEY, CDR2 SVGAGI. Per the original data handling: In papillary thyroid cancer, a distant-metastasis classifier was built using CDR3 differences across clinicopathological groups. TCRdb reprocessed the PCR reads via MiXCR. The authors' filters were not applied to this entry. The data show roughly 20,000 clones, roughly 26% seen once. Study outcomes and limitations: Benign nodules reportedly had significantly lower TCR beta diversity than malignant thyroid tumors in blood and tumor.

About this clone: Antigen specificity is unknown.

The sample consisted of tumor tissue. The sequence derives from a female donor with papillary thyroid cancer or a benign thyroid nodule (not recorded which). Some clones in this sample may be carry-over from other donors' samples. The J gene is TRBJ1-2, the V gene TRBV6-5; 8 bases map to TRBD1. The CDR3, as DNA: TGTGCCAGCAGTTACCGCGACAGGGGACGCAATGGCTACACCTTC. This encodes CASSYRDRGRNGYTF.